This is a list of T cell receptor beta chains from one sample in a study of response to subunit inactivated influenza vaccine. TCRdb reprocessed the RT-PCR reads with MiXCR, giving one entry per CDR3 protein. Among more than 550,000 distinct CDR3 sequences listed, roughly 12% were seen once. In addition, the sample was reused for a study of T cells expressing NK-cell markers.

The specimen was PBMCs from blood, collected on the day of vaccination. These receptors all stem from a man in his fifties or sixties who received an inactivated influenza vaccine. Each CDR3 is given with its conserved first and last residue. The D gene is left open where the match is weak. Where a row states a size, it is once, few, many or the class of an expanded clone; other rows omit it.

J gene: TRBJ2-7
V gene: TRBV20-1
clone size: NA
D gene: NA
CDR3 DNA: TGCAGTGCTAAAACCGGGACTTACGAGCAGTACTTC
CDR3 protein: CSAKTGTYEQYF

J gene: TRBJ2-5
V gene: TRBV7-2
clone size: NA
D gene: NA
CDR3 DNA: TGTGCCAGCAGTTCAGGGGCAGAGACCCAGTACTTC
CDR3 protein: CASSSGAETQYF

J gene: TRBJ2-1
V gene: TRBV12-3/TRBV12-4
clone size: few
D gene: NA
CDR3 DNA: TGTGCCAGCAGTCCGGGGGGACACTCGTTCGGTGAGCAGTTCTTC
CDR3 protein: CASSPGGHSFGEQFF

J gene: TRBJ2-7
V gene: TRBV12-3/TRBV12-4
clone size: NA
D gene: NA
CDR3 DNA: TGTGCCAGCAGCCTCAGGGGATTCGGCGAGCAGTACTTC
CDR3 protein: CASSLRGFGEQYF

J gene: TRBJ1-5
V gene: TRBV10-1
clone size: NA
D gene: NA
CDR3 DNA: TGCGCCAGCAGTGAGTCGCGGCAGAACAATCAGCCCCAGCATTTT
CDR3 protein: CASSESRQNNQPQHF

J gene: TRBJ2-3
V gene: TRBV19
clone size: few
D gene: NA
CDR3 DNA: TGTGCCAGTAGTATAGACGACAGCTCCACAGATACGCAGTATTTT
CDR3 protein: CASSIDDSSTDTQYF

J gene: TRBJ2-1
V gene: TRBV11-2
clone size: NA
D gene: TRBD2
CDR3 DNA: TGTGCCAGCAGCTTACAGCGGGGGGGCGTCGATGAGCAGTTCTTC
CDR3 protein: CASSLQRGGVDEQFF

J gene: TRBJ1-4
V gene: TRBV12-3/TRBV12-4
clone size: NA
D gene: NA
CDR3 DNA: TGTGCCAGCAGTTTTGGGAATAGGGAAAAACTGTTTTTT
CDR3 protein: CASSFGNREKLFF

J gene: TRBJ1-1
V gene: TRBV20-1
clone size: few
D gene: NA
CDR3 DNA: TGCAGTGCTAGAGGCGAGATCACCGGGGGCACTGAAGCTTTCTTT
CDR3 protein: CSARGEITGGTEAFF

J gene: TRBJ2-1
V gene: TRBV3-1
clone size: few
D gene: NA
CDR3 DNA: TGTGCCAGCAGCCCATCGGGGTATGAGCAGTTCTTC
CDR3 protein: CASSPSGYEQFF

J gene: TRBJ2-7
V gene: TRBV20-1
clone size: NA
D gene: TRBD1
CDR3 DNA: TGCAGTGCTTACAGGGGGACAGGGGGAGTCTACGAGCAGTACTTC
CDR3 protein: CSAYRGTGGVYEQYF

J gene: TRBJ1-1
V gene: TRBV7-9
clone size: many
D gene: NA
CDR3 DNA: TGTGCCAGCAGCTTAGATATGAACACTGAAGCTTTCTTT
CDR3 protein: CASSLDMNTEAFF

J gene: TRBJ2-1
V gene: TRBV20-1
clone size: NA
D gene: TRBD2
CDR3 DNA: TGCAGTGCCCTACTAGCGGGGGGCCCAAGCTCCTACAATGAGCAGTTCTTC
CDR3 protein: CSALLAGGPSSYNEQFF

J gene: TRBJ2-3
V gene: TRBV24-1
clone size: NA
D gene: NA
CDR3 DNA: TGTGCCACCAGTGATTCCAGGAGATCTAGCACAGATACGCAGTATTTT
CDR3 protein: CATSDSRRSSTDTQYF

J gene: TRBJ2-7
V gene: TRBV6-2/TRBV6-3
clone size: NA
D gene: NA
CDR3 DNA: TGTGCCAGCAGACAAGACTTCGGACTTGGAGAGCAGTACTTC
CDR3 protein: CASRQDFGLGEQYF

J gene: TRBJ2-7
V gene: TRBV2
clone size: NA
D gene: TRBD2
CDR3 DNA: TGTGCCAGCAGCTTACTAGCGGGCCAACCCTACGAGCAGTACTTC
CDR3 protein: CASSLLAGQPYEQYF

J gene: TRBJ2-1
V gene: TRBV20-1
clone size: few
D gene: TRBD2
CDR3 DNA: TGCAGTGCTAGCAGCGCTAGCGGGAGCTCCTACAATGAGCAGTTCTTC
CDR3 protein: CSASSASGSSYNEQFF

J gene: TRBJ2-5
V gene: TRBV4-3
clone size: few
D gene: NA
CDR3 DNA: TGCGCCAGCAGCCAAGCCAACAGGGAGACCCAGTACTTC
CDR3 protein: CASSQANRETQYF